The present entry profiles one T cell receptor beta chain with its context. The antigen is unknown. The data originate from a study of cytomegalovirus exposure and HLA in healthy donors. Study conclusions and caveats: Data from an earlier analysis indicated that most TCR beta V segments were productive either about 90% or about 30% of the time.

Primers included in the PCR were 60 Vbeta and 13 Jbeta primers. TCRdb's table, derived via immunoSEQ multiplex PCR, lists solely in-frame clones and lacks some. The sample lists about 160,000 clones; roughly 80% were seen once. V lost 2 bases and J lost 1, with 8 bases in between. Germline assignment: CDR1 SEHNR and CDR2 FQNEAQ (reference sequence). The CDR3 has 14 amino acids. The clonotype was recovered from a woman younger than 35 in good health and CMV-seronegative. J is TRBJ1-1 and V is TRBV7-9, with D unresolved. Sequencing was performed on PBMCs. CDR3 nucleotide sequence: TGTGCCAGCAGCTTAAACAGCCCGAACACTGAAGCTTTCTTT. It translates to CASSLNSPNTEAFF. Full variable domain (missing parts from reference TRBV7-9 and TRBJ1-1): DTGVSQNPRHKITKRGQNVTFRCDPISEHNRLYWYRQTLGQGPEFLTYFQNEAQLEKSRLLSDRFSAERPKGSFSTLEIQRTEQGDSAMYLCASSLNSPNTEAFFGQGTRLTVV.